The 31 T cell receptor beta chains below all came from one sample that was sequenced in a study of early T cells in non-severe SARS-CoV-2 infection. Via MiXCR, TCRdb re-called the 5' RACE reads, giving one row per CDR3 protein. The table lists about 69,000 distinct CDR3 sequences, approximately 15% of them singletons. The sequenced sample was whole blood. Source of these receptors: an adult who was a healthcare worker with PCR-confirmed SARS-CoV-2 infection or an uninfected control (not recorded which).

This clonotype was seen only a few times. This chain uses TRBV20-1 with TRBJ2-3, with no clear D. The V end was cut by 6 bases, the J end by 0 bases, with 10 bases between. Germline CDR1 and CDR2: DFQATT and SNEGSKA (reference sequence). The CDR3 has 13 residues. CDR3 amino acids: CSAYMRSTDTQYF. The CDR3 DNA sequence: TGCAGTGCATACATGCGCAGCACAGATACGCAGTATTTT.

This clonotype has only a few counts. The chain combines TRBV12-3 or TRBV12-4 with TRBJ1-1; a weak D match, TRBD1 (5 bases). The germline V and J ends were trimmed by 6 bases and 5 bases, with 16 bases remaining between them. There are 14 residues in the CDR3. Written as DNA, the CDR3 is TGTGCCAGCAGCCCTGGAGGGGCGAGGACTGAAGCTTTCTTT. Its protein is CASSPGGARTEAFF.

The genes are TRBV3-1 and TRBJ1-1; maybe TRBD1 (6 bases). This CDR3 is built from 14 residues. Germline CDR1 reads LGHDT; CDR2 reads YNNKEL (reference sequence). Trimming removed 6 bases at V and 8 bases at J, with 19 bases between. CDR3 sequence reads: CASSITAGEVEAFF. The CDR3 region has the DNA TGTGCCAGCAGTATAACAGCAGGGGAAGTAGAAGCTTTCTTT.

With regard to this clonotype: This may be a read error, as it is one base from a much larger clone. This chain joins TRBV13 and TRBJ1-1; maybe TRBD1 (5 bases). There are 18 residues in the CDR3. Per the germline V gene, CDR1 is PRHDT and CDR2 is FYEKMQ (reference sequence). As DNA, the CDR3 is TGTGTCAGCAGCTTAGCCTATCTTCAGCCAGGGCGGGGAACTGAAGCTTTCTTT. This translates into CVSSLAYLQPGRGTEAFF.

With respect to this clonotype: It is unclear where the CDR3 begins or ends on the DNA, so no DNA is shown, and the CDR3 is as TCRdb lists it. This rearrangement joins TRBV9 to TRBJ1-3; TRBD1, the D gene given by the table, was not confirmed from the DNA. Germline V gene lookup returns CDR1 SGDLS and CDR2 YYNGEE. The CDR3 adds up to 16 amino acids, both ends counted. The CDR3 here is CASSVGTGAAGNTIYF.

This clonotype was seen repeatedly, ten times or more. This chain links TRBV28 with TRBJ2-5; D unresolved. From germline, CDR1 is MDHEN and CDR2 SYDVKM. The V gene lost 5 bases and the J gene lost 10 bases, with 14 bases spanning the gap. The length of the CDR3 is 12 residues. DNA for the CDR3: TGTGCCAGCAGTCCTCCAAGAGTAGGCCAGTACTTC. Translated: CASSPPRVGQYF.

The sample holds many counts of this clonotype. This chain links TRBV28 with TRBJ2-5, with D perhaps given as TRBD1 or TRBD2 (5 bases each). V was trimmed by 4 bases and J by 7 bases, leaving 16 bases between them. CDR3 length equals 14 residues. CDR1 and CDR2 from the germline V gene are MDHEN and SYDVKM. CDR3 sequence (DNA): TGTGCCAGCAGTTACCAGGGCCATGGGGGGACCCAGTACTTC. It yields the protein CASSYQGHGGTQYF.

There are many counts of this clonotype. The V and J genes are TRBV29-1 and TRBJ2-1; D tentatively fits TRBD1 or TRBD2 (5 bases each). The CDR3 is 10 amino acids. The V end lost 4 bases, the J end lost 12 bases, and 10 bases lay between the germline ends. The germline V gene has CDR1 SQVTM and CDR2 ANQGSEA. As DNA, the CDR3 is TGCAGCGTTGCCTCCGGGACGCAGTTCTTC. It encodes CSVASGTQFF.

This clonotype was counted ten times or more. The V call is TRBV28, the J call TRBJ1-6; TRBD1 might be the D (6 bases). Germline V gene lookup returns CDR1 MDHEN and CDR2 SYDVKM. The CDR3 consists of 14 residues. Trimming removed 3 bases from V and 9 bases from J, with 12 bases in between. The CDR3 DNA reads TGTGCCAGCAGTTTGCGACAGGCGGGTTCACCCCTCCACTTT. This translates into CASSLRQAGSPLHF. The full variable domain, completed using reference TRBV28 and TRBJ1-6, is DVKVTQSSRYLVKRTGEKVFLECVQDMDHENMFWYRQDPGLGLRLIYFSYDVKMKEKGDIPEGYSVSREKKERFSLILESASTNQTSMYLCASSLRQAGSPLHFGNGTRLTVT.

The chain couples TRBV20-1 to TRBJ2-5; D not resolved. The CDR3 totals 12 residues. The V gene lost 5 bases and the J gene lost 2 bases, with 9 bases spanning the gap. CDR1 and CDR2 (germline): DFQATT, SNEGSKA (reference sequence). The CDR3 loop is CSAPDIQETQYF. CDR3 sequence (DNA): TGCAGTGCTCCAGACATTCAAGAGACCCAGTACTTC.

This clonotype was seen a few times. V is TRBV18 and J is TRBJ2-2; D unclear. Germline values: CDR1 KGHSH, CDR2 LQKENI. Deletions cut 4 bases from V and 1 base from J, with 7 bases between. The CDR3 consists of 14 residues. CDR3 protein: CASSLDRNTGELFF. In nucleotides, the CDR3 is TGTGCCAGCTCACTCGACCGGAACACCGGGGAGCTGTTTTTT.

Only one count was recorded for this clonotype. In DNA, the CDR3 is TGTGCCAGCAGCCAAGGACTAGCGGGGAGCACAGATACGCAGTATTTT. Protein: CASSQGLAGSTDTQYF. The chain recombines TRBV4-2 with TRBJ2-3; 11 nucleotides align to TRBD2. This CDR3 comprises 16 residues. V shed 1 base and J 0 bases; nucleotides not matched to a gene: 0. Germline CDR1 is LGHNA and CDR2 is YNFKEQ.

This clonotype was recorded many times. The chain uses TRBV4-1 and TRBJ1-2, with 8 bases aligning to TRBD1. The CDR3 sequence is 15 residues long. V trimming: 4 bases; J trimming: 6 bases; junction bases outside the gene matches: 10. CDR1 is MGHRA and CDR2 is YSYEKL in the germline V gene. The CDR3 protein is CASSLVQGAGHGYTF. The CDR3, as DNA: TGCGCCAGCAGCCTTGTCCAGGGGGCTGGACATGGCTACACCTTC.

The sample holds many counts of this clonotype. The V and J genes are TRBV20-1 and TRBJ2-1; TRBD2 matches at 11 bases. The CDR3 runs 14 residues. V dropped 7 bases and J dropped 6; count of bases not matched to a gene: 8. In germline, CDR1 is DFQATT, CDR2 SNEGSKA (reference sequence). CDR3 loop: CSVPTSGGSNEQFF. As DNA, the CDR3 is TGCAGTGTCCCAACTAGCGGGGGAAGCAATGAGCAGTTCTTC.

This clonotype was counted only a few times. DNA of the CDR3: TGTGCCAGCAGCTTATGGGCGGCCCATGGGACCGGGGAGCTGTTTTTT. This encodes CASSLWAAHGTGELFF. V usage is TRBV7-2 and J usage is TRBJ2-2; D remains ambiguous. The CDR3 consists of 16 residues. The V gene lost 2 bases and the J gene lost 5 bases, with 15 bases spanning the gap. Germline V gives CDR1 SGHTA, CDR2 FQGNSA. The full variable domain, rest sourced from reference TRBV7-2 and TRBJ2-2, is GAGVSQSPSNKVTEKGKDVELRCDPISGHTALYWYRQSLGQGLEFLIYFQGNSAPDKSGLPSDRFSAERTGGSVSTLTIQRTQQEDSAVYLCASSLWAAHGTGELFFGEGSRLTVL.

The genes are TRBV7-2 and TRBJ2-7; no reliable D call. The germline V and J ends were trimmed by 2 bases and 3 bases, with 11 bases remaining between them. Germline CDR1 is SGHTA and CDR2 is FQGNSA. The CDR3 extends over 14 amino acids. The DNA for the CDR3 is TGTGCCAGCAGCTTACAGGAGTCCTACTACGAGCAGTACTTC. Protein sequence: CASSLQESYYEQYF.

The chain has TRBV30 and TRBJ2-7, with D possibly TRBD1 on 6 matching bases. The V gene's germline CDR1 is GTSNPN and CDR2 SVGIG (reference sequence). V lost 5 bases to trimming and J lost 3 bases, with 14 bases between them. CDR3 length: 13 amino acids. This chain's CDR3 is CAWGRDTYYEQYF. The CDR3 DNA reads as TGTGCCTGGGGCCGGGACACGTACTACGAGCAGTACTTC.

The table lists this clonotype with a few counts. V gene TRBV5-1 combines with J gene TRBJ2-3; D may be TRBD1 or TRBD2 (6 bases each). Per the germline V gene, CDR1 is SGHRS and CDR2 is YFSETQ. The CDR3 sequence is 16 residues long. Between the trimmed V and J ends, which lost 0 bases and 2 bases, there was a span of 13 bases. This chain's CDR3 is CASSLGGGPVTDTQYF. CDR3 DNA: TGCGCCAGCAGCTTGGGTGGGGGGCCCGTCACAGATACGCAGTATTTT.

Many counts were recorded for this clonotype. The chain is built from TRBV11-1 and TRBJ2-7, with D hard to call. This CDR3 spans 15 amino acids. CDR1 SGHAT and CDR2 FQDESV come from the germline V gene (reference sequence). V was cut by 0 bases and J by 0 bases, with 9 bases left in between. For the CDR3, the DNA is TGTGCCAGCAGCTTAGCGCTACTAAACTCCTACGAGCAGTACTTC. Its protein product is CASSLALLNSYEQYF.

This sequence joins TRBV4-2 and TRBJ2-1; 13 bases line up with TRBD2. V shed 2 bases and J 5 bases; nucleotides not matched to a gene: 6. There are 17 residues in the CDR3. CDR1 and CDR2 from the germline V gene are LGHNA and YNFKEQ. In DNA form, the CDR3 reads TGTGCCAGCAGCCAACAGACCGGGACTAGCGGGGACAATGAGCAGTTCTTC. This encodes CASSQQTGTSGDNEQFF.

This clonotype showed up just a few times. V gene TRBV5-6 combines with J gene TRBJ2-7; 8 nucleotides match TRBD1. Germline-derived CDR1 and CDR2 are SGHDT and YYEEEE. After removal of 5 bases from V and 4 bases from J, the junction contained 8 bases not matched to a gene. The CDR3 has 14 residues. CDR3 sequence reads: CASSNGQGRYEQYF. CDR3 nucleotides: TGTGCCAGCAGTAACGGACAGGGACGGTACGAGCAGTACTTC.

This clonotype was seen more than once but under ten times. CDR3 amino acids: CSGSSSDTQYF. The CDR3 DNA sequence: TGCAGTGGGAGTTCGTCGGATACGCAGTATTTT. The chain couples TRBV29-1 to TRBJ2-3, with D perhaps matching TRBD2 (5 bases). This CDR3 spans 11 amino acids. The germline CDR1 and CDR2 sequences are SQVTM and ANQGSEA.

This clonotype has only a few counts. The gene calls are TRBV6-6 and TRBJ2-1; perhaps TRBD2 as D (5 bases). The CDR3 extends over 13 amino acids. V gave up 8 bases and J gave up 1 base, with 9 bases separating them. Germline CDR1 reads MNHNY; CDR2 reads SVGAGI (reference sequence). CDR3: CASETGSYNEQFF. For the CDR3, the DNA is TGTGCCAGCGAAACGGGGTCCTACAATGAGCAGTTCTTC.

The chain links TRBV28 to TRBJ1-5; 9 bases line up with TRBD1. The CDR3 runs 14 residues. V shed 6 bases, J shed 6 bases, and the junction held 6 bases outside the gene matches. Germline lookup yields CDR1 MDHEN and CDR2 SYDVKM. The CDR3 loop is CASRPTGGTQPQHF. The CDR3 DNA sequence: TGTGCCAGCAGACCTACAGGGGGCACTCAGCCCCAGCATTTT.

The V gene is TRBV11-2, the J gene TRBJ2-3; possibly TRBD2 for D (6 bases). The V gene lost 5 bases and the J gene lost 10 bases, with 22 bases spanning the gap. This CDR3 contains 15 residues. Germline V gene sequence: CDR1 SGHAT, CDR2 FQNNGV. CDR3 amino acids: CASSPPGTSYQAQYF. The CDR3 DNA reads as TGTGCCAGCAGCCCACCCGGGACTTCCTATCAGGCGCAGTATTTT.

This clonotype was seen ten or more times. The chain has TRBV20-1 and TRBJ1-5; 8 positions match TRBD1. Germline values: CDR1 DFQATT, CDR2 SNEGSKA (reference sequence). V lost 0 bases and J lost 0; bases outside the gene matches: 13. The CDR3 runs 19 residues. The CDR3 protein is CSARDPKGQALISNQPQHF. CDR3 nucleotides: TGCAGTGCTAGAGATCCAAAGGGACAGGCCCTAATTAGCAATCAGCCCCAGCATTTT.

This chain connects TRBV20-1 to TRBJ2-5, with D maybe TRBD2 (6 bases). V was pared by 4 bases and J by 7 bases, with 10 bases between. CDR1 is DFQATT, CDR2 SNEGSKA, per germline (reference sequence). This CDR3 spans 11 amino acids. The CDR3 DNA is TGCAGTGCTAAAGTCGGGGGGACCCAGTACTTC. As protein: CSAKVGGTQYF.

The V gene is TRBV29-1, the J gene TRBJ1-6; D gene ambiguous. Between the trimmed V and J ends, which lost 4 bases and 7 bases, there was a span of 8 bases. CDR1 and CDR2 from the germline V gene are SQVTM and ANQGSEA. This CDR3 is 12 amino acids long. This CDR3 reads CSVGEPNSPLHF. CDR3 coding DNA: TGCAGCGTTGGGGAGCCCAATTCACCCCTCCACTTT.

The chain carries TRBV4-2 and TRBJ2-3; TRBD2 aligns across 8 bases. The CDR3 is made up of 16 amino acids. V lost 0 bases to trimming and J lost 0 bases; unmatched junction nucleotides: 2. Germline CDR1 LGHNA, CDR2 YNFKEQ. CDR3 loop: CASSQEASGSTDTQYF. CDR3 bases: TGTGCCAGCAGCCAAGAAGCTAGCGGGAGCACAGATACGCAGTATTTT.

As to this clonotype: At one of its ends the junction is not consistent with the germline gene, which may arise from a read error. The chain combines TRBV4-3 with TRBJ2-7; TRBD1 matches 9 bases. Looked up from germline, CDR1 is LGHNA and CDR2 is YSLEER. The CDR3 totals 16 residues. The CDR3 loop is CASRQDRDRASYEQYF. The CDR3 DNA follows: TGCGCCAGCAGACAAGATAGGGACAGGGCCTCCTACGAGCAGTACTTC.

The chain uses TRBV9 and TRBJ1-1, with 9 bases lining up with TRBD1. V lost 3 bases, J lost 4 bases, and 7 bases stayed unmatched. The CDR3 contains 15 residues. Per germline, CDR1 SGDLS and CDR2 YYNGEE. CDR3 sequence reads: CASSDRGTGFTEAFF. In DNA, the CDR3 is TGTGCCAGCAGCGACCGAGGGACAGGGTTCACTGAAGCTTTCTTT.